The present TCR beta chain was sequenced within a study of cytomegalovirus exposure and HLA in healthy donors. V shed 5 bases and J 0 bases; nucleotides not matched to a gene: 8. Per germline, CDR1 SGHTA and CDR2 FQGTGA. The CDR3 has 16 amino acids. A multiplex PCR was run with 60 Vbeta primers and 13 Jbeta primers. Sequencing used immunoSEQ multiplex PCR; TCRdb keeps in-frame clones, though not all of them. The sample comprises fewer than 350,000 clones, 85% to 90% of which are singletons, and roughly 2.3% rests with the top ten. Broader study findings: The authors listed around 150 TCR beta chains as cytomegalovirus-associated.

The table lists this clone with a count of one. Its matching antigen is unknown. The gene calls are TRBV7-3 and TRBJ2-3; 7 bases are a match to TRBD2. The TCR originated in a woman younger than 35 in good health and CMV-seronegative. The specimen sequenced was PBMCs. CDR3 DNA: TGTGCCAGCAGCAGCGGGACTTCCCCGAGCACAGATACGCAGTATTTT. Translating gives CASSSGTSPSTDTQYF.